Listed here are 25 T cell receptor beta chains from one sample, sequenced in a study of T cell changes during pregnancy in multiple sclerosis. The method was immunoSEQ multiplex PCR; TCRdb's version includes in-frame clones alone and lacks a portion of them. The sample lists tens of thousands of clones; approximately 90% were seen once. Source: peripheral blood, taken in the first trimester of pregnancy. The receptors here all came from a female donor in good health, enrolled as a control in a pregnancy study.

DNA of the CDR3: TGTGCCAGCAGCGGCCTCAGGAGCACAGATACGCAGTATTTT. Amino acids: CASSGLRSTDTQYF. The V gene is TRBV9, the J gene TRBJ2-3, with D uncertain. CDR1 and CDR2 from the germline V gene are SGDLS and YYNGEE. V was clipped by 3 bases and J by 0 bases, with 8 bases between them. The CDR3 totals 14 residues. The variable domain in full, completed from reference TRBV9 and TRBJ2-3, reads DSGVTQTPKHLITATGQRVTLRCSPRSGDLSVYWYQQSLDQGLQFLIQYYNGEERAKGNILERFSAQQFPDLHSELNLSSLELGDSALYFCASSGLRSTDTQYFGPGTRLTVL.

This sequence joins TRBV7-9 and TRBJ2-3; TRBD1 is a possible D gene (5 bases). This CDR3 contains 14 residues. V was shortened by 4 bases and J by 2 bases, with 10 bases between the two germline ends. Germline V lookup: CDR1 SEHNR, CDR2 FQNEAQ (reference sequence). In DNA, the CDR3 is TGTGCCAGCAGCTGGGGCACCTTCACAGATACGCAGTATTTT. Its translation is CASSWGTFTDTQYF.

This clone was counted a few times. J is TRBJ1-5 and V is TRBV6-5; D perhaps matches TRBD1 (5 bases). Trimming took 5 bases from V and 6 from J, leaving 11 bases between them. The CDR3 runs 13 residues. Germline V CDR1 and CDR2: MNHEY, SVGAGI. The CDR3, as DNA: TGTGCCAGCAGTGCCCAGGGAACTCAGCCCCAGCATTTT. Its translation: CASSAQGTQPQHF.

The chain joins TRBV12-5 to TRBJ1-5; a weak D match, TRBD1 (6 bases). Germline CDR1 LGHNT, CDR2 FRNRAP. The CDR3 extends over 17 amino acids. The V end lost 2 bases, the J end lost 1 base, and 15 bases lay between the germline ends. CDR3 sequence (DNA): TGTGCTAGTGGTTTGTCCCGGACAGAGGGGAGCAATCAGCCCCAGCATTTT. As protein: CASGLSRTEGSNQPQHF.

This chain connects TRBV19 to TRBJ1-5; D unclear. The CDR3 is 11 amino acids. From germline, CDR1 is LNHDA and CDR2 SQIVND (reference sequence). Trimming took off 4 bases at V and 8 bases at J, with 6 bases between the two ends. CDR3 loop: CASSNTEPQHF. CDR3 bases: TGTGCCAGTAGTAATACAGAGCCCCAGCATTTT.

The gene calls are TRBV21-1 and TRBJ2-1; the D segment call TRBD2 is taken from the table without a DNA check. TRBV21-1 is designated a pseudogene. This CDR3 contains 14 residues. The CDR3 loop reads CASSKGLAGGRQFF. For the CDR3, the DNA is TGTGCCAGCAGCAAAGGACTAGCGGGGGGGCGGCAGTTCTTC.

This clone was observed a single time. The V gene is TRBV5-1, the J gene TRBJ2-7, with 9 bases that match TRBD2. The CDR3 consists of 15 residues. With 0 bases clipped from V and 0 bases from J, the junction kept 1 base outside the gene matches. Germline CDR1 is SGHRS and CDR2 is YFSETQ. CDR3 loop: CASSLGAGGSYEQYF. The CDR3 coding sequence is TGCGCCAGCAGCTTGGGAGCGGGGGGCTCCTACGAGCAGTACTTC.

For this clone: One end of the junction fails to match germline, which may point to a read error. The J gene is TRBJ2-5, the V gene TRBV2; 9 nucleotides match TRBD2. CDR1 is SNHLY, CDR2 FYNNEI, per germline. The CDR3 runs 10 residues. Here the CDR3 reads CKAGGETQYF. The CDR3 coding sequence is TGCAAAGCGGGGGGAGAGACCCAGTACTTC.

CDR3 amino acids: CASSLTGEGYGYTF. The CDR3 DNA sequence: TGTGCCAGCTCGCTGACAGGGGAGGGCTATGGCTACACCTTC. The chain carries TRBV18 and TRBJ1-2, with TRBD1 matching 8 bases. CDR3 length: 14 residues. Unmatched junction bases numbered 7, after V lost 6 bases and J lost 4 bases. Per germline, CDR1 KGHSH and CDR2 LQKENI. Full variable domain (remainder filled in from reference TRBV18 and TRBJ1-2): NAGVMQNPRHLVRRRGQEARLRCSPMKGHSHVYWYRQLPEEGLKFMVYLQKENIIDESGMPKERFSAEFPKEGPSILRIQQVVRGDSAAYFCASSLTGEGYGYTFGSGTRLTVV.

CDR3 bases: TGTGCCAGCAGCTACTTGGGACAGTACACAGATACGCAGTATTTT. This encodes CASSYLGQYTDTQYF. This chain links TRBV7-9 with TRBJ2-3, with TRBD1 matching over 7 bases. There are 15 residues in the CDR3. The germline gives CDR1 SEHNR, CDR2 FQNEAQ (reference sequence). V dropped 4 bases and J dropped 2; count of bases not matched to a gene: 6.

The genes are TRBV5-4 and TRBJ1-1; 8 bases line up with TRBD1. The trim removed 4 bases at V and 4 bases at J, leaving 15 bases unmatched. The germline V gene has CDR1 SGHNT and CDR2 YYREEE (reference sequence). The CDR3 runs to 17 residues. The CDR3 loop reads CASSPLRQGMLVTEAFF. The CDR3 DNA is TGTGCCAGCAGCCCCCTACGACAGGGGATGCTGGTCACTGAAGCTTTCTTT.

This chain links TRBV30 with TRBJ1-6, with D perhaps TRBD1 (5 bases). Trimming removed 5 bases at V and 4 bases at J, with 15 bases between. CDR1 GTSNPN and CDR2 SVGIG come from the germline V gene (reference sequence). CDR3 size: 15 residues. The CDR3 DNA follows: TGTGCCTGGGACGCTACTTCAGGGTATAATTCACCCCTCCACTTT. Amino acids: CAWDATSGYNSPLHF.

The chain has TRBV27 and TRBJ1-5, with 7 bases fitting TRBD1. The junction had 2 bases not matched to a gene; V was cut back by 3 bases and J by 3 bases. The V gene's germline CDR1 is MNHEY and CDR2 SMNVEV (reference sequence). There are 14 residues in the CDR3. The CDR3 coding sequence is TGTGCCAGCAGTTTCGACAGGGACAATCAGCCCCAGCATTTT. Amino acid sequence: CASSFDRDNQPQHF.

This chain joins TRBV29-1 and TRBJ2-3; TRBD1 might be the D (6 bases). V lost 5 bases to trimming and J lost 8 bases, with 17 bases between them. The length of the CDR3 is 13 residues. The germline CDR1 and CDR2 sequences are SQVTM and ANQGSEA. The CDR3 DNA follows: TGCAGCGTTCTCAGGGGAAGAGAGGGTACGCAGTATTTT. As protein: CSVLRGREGTQYF.

The chain is built from TRBV9 and TRBJ1-1; TRBD1 aligns across 7 bases. CDR1 and CDR2 from the germline V gene are SGDLS and YYNGEE. The CDR3 is made up of 14 amino acids. Trimming cost V 1 base and J 0 bases; bases outside gene matches: 0. This chain's CDR3 is CASSVTGVNTEAFF. CDR3 DNA sequence: TGTGCCAGCAGCGTAACAGGGGTGAACACTGAAGCTTTCTTT.

The V and J genes are TRBV6-4 and TRBJ2-7, with 8 bases matching TRBD1. This CDR3 has 16 amino acids. Germline CDR1 MRHNA, CDR2 SNTAGT. The trim removed 2 bases at V and 1 base at J, leaving 7 bases unmatched. CDR3 sequence (DNA): TGTGCCAGCAGTGACCCGACAGGGGTCCTATCCTACGAGCAGTACTTC. This encodes CASSDPTGVLSYEQYF.

The chain links TRBV19 to TRBJ1-5, with 7 nucleotides matching TRBD1. The V and J ends lost 6 bases and 0 bases, in that order; junction bases with no gene match: 5. This CDR3 is 15 amino acids long. Germline V gene lookup returns CDR1 LNHDA and CDR2 SQIVND (reference sequence). The CDR3 DNA reads as TGTGCCAGTAGCAACAGGGGCCGTAGCAATCAGCCCCAGCATTTT. It encodes CASSNRGRSNQPQHF. The full variable domain, its missing parts supplied by reference TRBV19 and TRBJ1-5, is DGGITQSPKYLFRKEGQNVTLSCEQNLNHDAMYWYRQDPGQGLRLIYYSQIVNDFQKGDIAEGYSVSREKKESFPLTVTSAQKNPTAFYLCASSNRGRSNQPQHFGDGTRLSIL.

The chain employs TRBV13 and TRBJ2-7; 8 bases map to TRBD1. Germline V gene sequence: CDR1 PRHDT, CDR2 FYEKMQ (reference sequence). V lost 4 bases and J lost 5; bases outside the gene matches: 10. CDR3 length equals 15 residues. The CDR3 sequence: CASSSQRQGRHEQYF. CDR3 coding DNA: TGTGCCAGCAGCTCCCAACGACAGGGGCGGCACGAGCAGTACTTC.

This clone has just one count. The chain couples TRBV7-2 to TRBJ2-5; D not certain. The germline V and J ends were trimmed by 1 base and 5 bases, with 5 bases remaining between them. This CDR3 is 12 amino acids long. From germline, CDR1 is SGHTA and CDR2 FQGNSA. In DNA form, the CDR3 reads TGTGCCAGCAGCTTAGTCCGGGAGACCCAGTACTTC. This encodes CASSLVRETQYF.

The CDR3 nucleotides are TGTGCCAGCAGCTCCAACGTGAGCAATAGTCGGGAGACCCAGTACTTC. The encoded protein is CASSSNVSNSRETQYF. The J gene is TRBJ2-5, the V gene TRBV11-2; D uncertain. The CDR3 extends over 16 amino acids. Germline V CDR1 and CDR2: SGHAT, FQNNGV. Trimming shortened V by 4 bases and J by 5 bases, and 20 bases separated the two germline ends.

This sequence joins TRBV7-8 and TRBJ1-1, with TRBD1 as a possible D gene (6 bases). CDR3 length equals 14 residues. V was pared by 3 bases and J by 1 base, with 9 bases between. From germline, CDR1 is SGHVS and CDR2 FQNEAQ. The CDR3 bases are TGTGCCAGCAGCTTTGTACAGGGGAACACTGAAGCTTTCTTT. Translating it yields CASSFVQGNTEAFF.

The chain uses TRBV9 and TRBJ2-4; 9 positions match TRBD1. Losses at the gene ends were 1 base for V and 6 bases for J; bases not matched to a gene: 5. CDR3 length: 15 amino acids. Germline lookup yields CDR1 SGDLS and CDR2 YYNGEE. CDR3 bases: TGTGCCAGCAGCGTAAAGACAGGGGGTTCAAACATTCAGTACTTC. Translated, it gives CASSVKTGGSNIQYF.

A few counts support this clone. The CDR3 protein is CASSWGQSYGYTF. The CDR3 region has the DNA TGTGCCAGCAGCTGGGGACAGAGCTATGGCTACACCTTC. The chain links TRBV7-2 to TRBJ1-2; TRBD1 matches at 7 bases. The CDR3 is made up of 13 amino acids. After removal of 4 bases from V and 4 bases from J, the junction contained 3 bases not matched to a gene. Germline-derived CDR1 and CDR2 are SGHTA and FQGNSA.

The J gene is TRBJ1-5, the V gene TRBV27; 9 nucleotides agree with TRBD1. The V segment lost 5 bases and the J segment 9 bases; nucleotides outside the gene matches: 11. The CDR3 has 15 amino acids. Germline V gives CDR1 MNHEY, CDR2 SMNVEV (reference sequence). In nucleotides, the CDR3 is TGTGCCAGCAGTCCAGGGACAGGGAGGAAAGGGCCCCAGCATTTT. Translation: CASSPGTGRKGPQHF.

The chain couples TRBV5-1 to TRBJ1-1, with TRBD1 matching 8 bases. This CDR3 comprises 13 residues. V lost 3 bases, J lost 11 bases, and 9 bases stayed unmatched. Per the germline V gene, CDR1 is SGHRS and CDR2 is YFSETQ. The CDR3 here is CASSSQGATGAFF. Written as DNA, the CDR3 is TGCGCCAGCAGCTCTCAGGGGGCCACTGGTGCTTTCTTT.